The entry that follows covers one T cell receptor (beta chain) sequence. The target of this receptor is not known. The input lacks base qualities; no much larger clone sits a single base away. TCRbeta CDR3 regions were amplified from genomic DNA using the immunoSEQ Assay, a bias-controlled multiplex PCR. For the original study's pipeline: Within the assay, amplification of reference gene primers was used to estimate how many nucleated cells each sample contained. Sequence reads were collapsed and filtered to measure the absolute abundance of every unique TCRbeta CDR3 rearrangement. For each sample, productive Simpson clonality was calculated as the square root of Simpson's diversity index across productive rearrangements. Not all clones reach the TCRdb copy of this immuneACCESS table, which keeps in-frame sequences only. Checked studies attribute under half of the gap to unresolved V genes and leave the rest unexplained. That table gives V, J and clone size, and the DNA gave D and trimming. The table for this sample lists 180,000 or so clones; roughly 87% of them were counted only once. The top ten clones comprise approximately 2.3% of the sample.

These data come from a study of blood T cell repertoires in COVID-19 (dated by TCRdb to about 2020). For the wider study: Samples from collaborators originated in the United States, Italy and Spain and spanned both the acute and convalescent phases of COVID-19. The material from the prospective study consisted of cDNA or gDNA derived from T cells, B-cell-depleted T cells, or PBMCs. Subjects who had been exposed to COVID-19, were actively infected with it, or had recovered from it provided the deeply sampled blood TCRbeta repertoires that made up the dataset. A freely available public database, intended as a resource for researchers studying the immune response to SARS-CoV-2, is where the repertoires were released. Samples came from the ongoing ImmuneRACE study (first 160 participants) plus 1,254 subjects from 6 global collaborators. The sample metadata nearly always contained a de-identified subject ID, COVID-19 status, age in years and sex. Where available, HLA class I and class II types were taken from metadata supplied by the sample provider and were not determined by assay-based typing.

In the prospective study, participants were about 18 to 100 years old, resided in about two dozen geographic areas of the United States, and were enrolled through a virtual design. Cohort assignment in the prospective study relied on participant-reported clinical history from a screening survey and a study questionnaire. Mobile phlebotomists in the prospective study collected whole blood, serum and a nasopharyngeal or oropharyngeal swab from every participant. Over a roughly two-month period, participants in the prospective study had the option of providing additional blood draws and questionnaires. Prospective study blood samples were shipped either frozen or at room temperature before DNA extraction. Study-wide conclusions, independent of this receptor: How much clinical and demographic metadata was included differed by source and by participant, and the metadata was provided uncurated.

The receptor's source is a woman aged 40 to 50 with acute COVID-19. Sequences were obtained from PBMCs or T cells enriched from blood (not recorded which).

The CDR3 protein is CASSHQGSEQFF. The sequenced DNA: TGCGCCAGCAGCCACCAGGGGAGTGAGCAGTTCTTC. The sequence joins TRBV4-1 to TRBJ2-1; the D gene is perhaps TRBD1, on 6 matching bases. V drops 3 bases and J drops 9 bases, leaving 9 bases in between. The germline V gene specifies MGHRA as CDR1 and YSYEKL as CDR2. From its cysteine to its phenylalanine, the CDR3 spans 12 amino acids. The CDR3 DNA has 36 bases and is translated from base 1.